These 21 T cell receptor beta chains were all obtained from the same sample, sequenced in a study of cytomegalovirus exposure and HLA in healthy donors. The PCR made use of 60 Vbeta and 13 Jbeta primers. Produced via immunoSEQ multiplex PCR; TCRdb's table is partial and in-frame only. The sample contains 200,000 to 250,000 clones, approximately 82% of which appear only once. The specimen sequenced was PBMCs. The receptors here all came from a male donor in good health and CMV-seronegative.

The rearrangement uses TRBV5-1 and TRBJ2-7, with TRBD2 matching 12 bases. CDR1 and CDR2 from the germline V gene are SGHRS and YFSETQ. This CDR3 contains 15 residues. The J segment lost 2 bases and the V segment lost 4 bases, leaving 4 bases of the junction unmatched. As DNA, the CDR3 is TGCGCCAGCAGCCCCGGACTAGCGGGAACCTACGAGCAGTACTTC. This codes for CASSPGLAGTYEQYF.

V gene TRBV15 combines with J gene TRBJ2-7; TRBD2 aligns across 10 bases. With V trimmed by 3 bases and J by 1 base, 3 bases remained unmatched. The germline CDR1 and CDR2 sequences are LNHNV and YYDKDF (reference sequence). The CDR3 is 15 residues long. CDR3 nucleotide sequence: TGTGCCACCAGCAGGTTACTAGCGGGGTCCTACGAGCAGTACTTC. It is translated as CATSRLLAGSYEQYF.

This chain uses TRBV6-4 with TRBJ1-6; 9 positions match TRBD1. Germline V CDR1 and CDR2: MRHNA, SNTAGT. This CDR3 is 14 amino acids long. V dropped 6 bases and J dropped 7; count of bases not matched to a gene: 4. The CDR3 sequence is CASSLTGGNSPLHF. CDR3 DNA: TGTGCCAGCAGCCTGACAGGGGGAAATTCACCCCTCCACTTT.

The V and J genes are TRBV19 and TRBJ1-1, with 8 bases aligning to TRBD1. This CDR3 is built from 13 residues. Germline lookup yields CDR1 LNHDA and CDR2 SQIVND (reference sequence). Trimming removed 4 bases from V and 3 bases from J; junction bases left unmatched: 1. The CDR3 reads CASSTDRDTEAFF. The CDR3 nucleotides read TGTGCCAGTAGTACGGACAGGGACACTGAAGCTTTCTTT.

The chain couples TRBV19 to TRBJ2-1; TRBD1 matches at 11 bases. The CDR3 runs to 14 residues. The trim removed 9 bases at V and 4 bases at J, leaving 5 bases unmatched. The germline V gene has CDR1 LNHDA and CDR2 SQIVND (reference sequence). The DNA for the CDR3 is TGTGCCAGCCATGGACAGGGGGCTTACAATGAGCAGTTCTTC. Its protein product is CASHGQGAYNEQFF.

This clone occurred a few times. The chain has TRBV6-6 and TRBJ2-1; maybe TRBD2 (6 bases). V gave up 5 bases and J gave up 5 bases, with 19 bases separating them. The CDR3 has 16 residues. Germline V CDR1 and CDR2: MNHNY, SVGAGI (reference sequence). CDR3: CASSPSWEVVHNEQFF. In DNA, the CDR3 is TGTGCCAGCAGTCCCTCGTGGGAGGTAGTCCACAATGAGCAGTTCTTC.

This clone was observed a single time. The chain employs TRBV29-1 and TRBJ1-5, with D possibly matching TRBD1 (5 bases). The germline V gene has CDR1 SQVTM and CDR2 ANQGSEA. This CDR3 comprises 11 residues. V dropped 6 bases and J dropped 5 bases, with 8 bases sitting between them. DNA for the CDR3: TGCAGCGTGGGGGGGGATCAGCCCCAGCATTTT. Its translation: CSVGGDQPQHF.

This clone has just a few counts. V usage is TRBV6-1 and J usage is TRBJ2-2, with TRBD2 as a possible D gene (7 bases). The CDR3 runs 15 residues. With 1 base removed from V and 4 bases from J, the gap between germline ends came to 10 bases. Germline CDR1 reads MNHNS; CDR2 reads SASEGT. The CDR3, as DNA: TGTGCCAGCAGTGAAGACAGGGAGGGCACCGGGGAGCTGTTTTTT. This encodes CASSEDREGTGELFF.

V gene TRBV4-2 combines with J gene TRBJ2-5, with D possibly TRBD2 on 6 matching bases. V lost 1 base, J lost 3 bases, and 12 bases lay in between. The germline CDR1 and CDR2 sequences are LGHNA and YNFKEQ. The CDR3 runs 15 residues. The CDR3 sequence is CASSQGISGEETQYF. CDR3 in DNA: TGTGCCAGCAGCCAAGGCATTTCGGGAGAAGAGACCCAGTACTTC.

V gene TRBV2 combines with J gene TRBJ1-2; tentatively, D is TRBD1 (6 bases). CDR3 size: 16 residues. Germline V gene data show CDR1 as SNHLY and CDR2 as FYNNEI. V gave up 7 bases and J gave up 0 bases, with 18 bases separating them. The CDR3 DNA is TGTGCCAGCATTCTAGCAGGGGTGGGAGCTAACTATGGCTACACCTTC. It encodes CASILAGVGANYGYTF.

This clone was counted a single time. This chain connects TRBV6-5 to TRBJ2-5; 7 nucleotides agree with TRBD2. This CDR3 is built from 12 residues. The V gene end was trimmed by 10 bases and the J gene end by 5 bases; junction bases not matched to a gene: 7. CDR1 is MNHEY and CDR2 is SVGAGI in the germline V gene. The DNA of the CDR3 is TGTGCCAACGTGAGCGGGAAGGAGACCCAGTACTTC. This encodes CANVSGKETQYF.

This chain uses TRBV5-1 with TRBJ2-7, with TRBD1 matching 7 bases. V was clipped by 4 bases and J by 5 bases; unmatched bases: 9. The CDR3 has 14 residues. Germline CDR1 is SGHRS and CDR2 is YFSETQ. CDR3 loop: CASSLGQATDEQYF. The CDR3 DNA reads TGCGCCAGCAGCCTCGGACAGGCCACCGACGAGCAGTACTTC.

This clone was found once. The V call is TRBV28, the J call TRBJ2-1; the D gene is possibly TRBD1 (7 bases). V was cut by 6 bases and J by 7 bases, with 22 bases left in between. Per the germline V gene, CDR1 is MDHEN and CDR2 is SYDVKM. The CDR3 is 16 residues long. The chain's CDR3 is CASSHGGGRRLNEQFF. DNA of the CDR3: TGTGCCAGCAGCCACGGAGGGGGCAGGAGGTTGAATGAGCAGTTCTTC.

The rearrangement links TRBV19 to TRBJ2-2, with D uncertain. Trimming took off 4 bases at V and 4 bases at J, with 10 bases between the two ends. Germline V gene sequence: CDR1 LNHDA, CDR2 SQIVND (reference sequence). This CDR3 region has 14 residues. CDR3 loop: CASSTELPTGELFF. DNA of the CDR3: TGTGCCAGTAGTACTGAACTACCCACCGGGGAGCTGTTTTTT.

This chain links TRBV20-1 with TRBJ2-3, with D possibly being TRBD2 (6 bases). CDR3 length: 10 residues. The germline CDR1 and CDR2 sequences are DFQATT and SNEGSKA (reference sequence). CDR3 residues: CSYLRGTQYF. As DNA, the CDR3 is TGCAGCTATCTGCGGGGTACGCAGTATTTT.

The chain carries TRBV5-1 and TRBJ1-4, with D unresolved. The CDR3 loop spans 14 amino acids. Germline-derived CDR1 and CDR2 are SGHRS and YFSETQ. The V end was cut by 4 bases, the J end by 3 bases, with 10 bases between. The DNA of the CDR3 is TGCGCCAGCAGCCCGAGGCAGTCTAATGAAAAACTGTTTTTT. Encoded protein: CASSPRQSNEKLFF.

The genes are TRBV28 and TRBJ1-5, with a possible D match to TRBD1 (5 bases). The length of the CDR3 is 15 residues. Trimming removed 7 bases at V and 5 bases at J, with 18 bases between. Germline V gene sequence: CDR1 MDHEN, CDR2 SYDVKM. Written as DNA, the CDR3 is TGTGCCAGCACCCAACAAGTCGGGGGTCATCAGCCCCAGCATTTT. Translation: CASTQQVGGHQPQHF.

The chain is built from TRBV5-4 and TRBJ2-5; weak D call: TRBD1 (6 bases). V lost 0 bases and J 5 bases, leaving 14 bases between the germline ends. Germline lookup yields CDR1 SGHNT and CDR2 YYREEE (reference sequence). The CDR3 is 15 residues long. Here the CDR3 reads CASSLGLGGSETQYF. The CDR3 bases are TGTGCCAGCAGCTTGGGGTTAGGGGGTTCGGAGACCCAGTACTTC.

V is TRBV25-1 and J is TRBJ2-2; D may be TRBD2 (7 bases). The CDR3 totals 16 residues. V lost 7 bases, J lost 6 bases, and 21 bases lay in between. CDR1 and CDR2 (germline): MGHDK, SYGVNS. DNA for the CDR3: TGTGCCAGCACTACAAGGGGGGGCCTCGGGGCCGGGGAGCTGTTTTTT. It codes for CASTTRGGLGAGELFF.

The rearrangement links TRBV19 to TRBJ2-3; TRBD2 matches at 9 bases. The CDR3 sequence is 15 residues long. J lost 3 bases, V lost 5 bases, and 6 bases had no gene match. Germline CDR1 reads LNHDA; CDR2 reads SQIVND (reference sequence). CDR3 sequence (DNA): TGTGCCAGTAGTGTACCGGGACTAGCAACAGATACGCAGTATTTT. Amino acids: CASSVPGLATDTQYF. The complete variable domain, with remaining parts taken from reference TRBV19 and TRBJ2-3, reads DGGITQSPKYLFRKEGQNVTLSCEQNLNHDAMYWYRQDPGQGLRLIYYSQIVNDFQKGDIAEGYSVSREKKESFPLTVTSAQKNPTAFYLCASSVPGLATDTQYFGPGTRLTVL.

The chain joins TRBV28 to TRBJ2-3; no clear D gene. The length of the CDR3 is 14 residues. Looked up from germline, CDR1 is MDHEN and CDR2 is SYDVKM. Between the trimmed V and J ends, which lost 3 bases and 1 base, there was a span of 8 bases. CDR3 sequence: CASSFSSGTDTQYF. The CDR3 DNA sequence: TGTGCCAGCAGTTTTAGCTCTGGCACAGATACGCAGTATTTT.